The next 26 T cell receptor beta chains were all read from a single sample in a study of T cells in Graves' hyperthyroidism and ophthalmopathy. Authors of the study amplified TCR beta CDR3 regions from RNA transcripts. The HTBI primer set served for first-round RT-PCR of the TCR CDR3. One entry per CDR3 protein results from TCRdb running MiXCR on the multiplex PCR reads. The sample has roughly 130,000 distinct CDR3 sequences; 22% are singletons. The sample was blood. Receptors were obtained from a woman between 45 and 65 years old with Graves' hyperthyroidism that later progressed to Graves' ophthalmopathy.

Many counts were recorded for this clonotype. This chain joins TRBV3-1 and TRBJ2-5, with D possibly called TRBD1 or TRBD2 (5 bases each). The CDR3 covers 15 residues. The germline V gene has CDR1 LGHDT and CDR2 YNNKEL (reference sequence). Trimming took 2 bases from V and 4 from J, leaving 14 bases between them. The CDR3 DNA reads TGTGCCAGCAGCCAACTCGGGACGACCCGAGAGACCCAGTACTTC. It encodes CASSQLGTTRETQYF.

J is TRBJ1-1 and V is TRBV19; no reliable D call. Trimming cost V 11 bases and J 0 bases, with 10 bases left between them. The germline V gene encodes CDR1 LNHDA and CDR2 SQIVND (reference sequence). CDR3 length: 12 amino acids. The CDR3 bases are TGTGCCGTAATTGCACTGAACACTGAAGCTTTCTTT. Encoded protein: CAVIALNTEAFF.

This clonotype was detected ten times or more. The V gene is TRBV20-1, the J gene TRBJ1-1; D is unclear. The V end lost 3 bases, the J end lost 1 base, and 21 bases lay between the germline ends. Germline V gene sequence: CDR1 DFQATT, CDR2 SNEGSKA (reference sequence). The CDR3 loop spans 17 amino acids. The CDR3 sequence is CSARALSGGMSNTEAFF. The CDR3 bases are TGCAGTGCTAGGGCCTTGAGCGGCGGGATGTCGAACACTGAAGCTTTCTTT.

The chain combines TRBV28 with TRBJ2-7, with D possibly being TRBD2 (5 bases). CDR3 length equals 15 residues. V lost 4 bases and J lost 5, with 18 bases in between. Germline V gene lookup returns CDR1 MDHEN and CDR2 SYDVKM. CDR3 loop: CASSSNVPDGDEQYF. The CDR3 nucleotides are TGTGCCAGCAGTTCCAATGTGCCTGACGGGGACGAGCAGTACTTC.

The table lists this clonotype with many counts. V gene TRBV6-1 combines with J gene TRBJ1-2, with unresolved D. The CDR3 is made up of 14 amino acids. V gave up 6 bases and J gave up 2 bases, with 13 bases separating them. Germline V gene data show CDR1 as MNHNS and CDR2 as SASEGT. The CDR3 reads CASRFTRQNYGYTF. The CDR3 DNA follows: TGTGCCAGCAGATTTACGCGGCAGAACTATGGCTACACCTTC.

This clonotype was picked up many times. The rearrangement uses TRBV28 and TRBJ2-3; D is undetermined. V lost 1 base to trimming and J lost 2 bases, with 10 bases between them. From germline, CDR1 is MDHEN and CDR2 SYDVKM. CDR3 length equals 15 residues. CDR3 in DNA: TGTGCCAGCAGTTTATACGGGCTCAACACAGATACGCAGTATTTT. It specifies CASSLYGLNTDTQYF.

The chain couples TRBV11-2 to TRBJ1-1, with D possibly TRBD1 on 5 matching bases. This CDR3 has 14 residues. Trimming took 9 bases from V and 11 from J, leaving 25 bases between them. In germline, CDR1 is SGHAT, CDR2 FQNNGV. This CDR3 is CASKLWSGQTGAFF. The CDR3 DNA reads TGTGCCAGTAAGCTTTGGTCGGGGCAAACTGGGGCTTTCTTT.

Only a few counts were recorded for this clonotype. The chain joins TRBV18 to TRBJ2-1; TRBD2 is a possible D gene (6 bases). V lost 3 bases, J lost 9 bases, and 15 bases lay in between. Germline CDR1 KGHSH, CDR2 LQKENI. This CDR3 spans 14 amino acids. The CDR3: CASSPASASSEQFF. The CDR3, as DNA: TGTGCCAGCTCACCGGCTAGCGCGTCATCTGAGCAGTTCTTC.

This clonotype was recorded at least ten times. The CDR3 DNA follows: TGTGCCAGCCGACGTCCCCAGGGTATCGGCTACACCTTC. Its translation: CASRRPQGIGYTF. The J gene is TRBJ1-2, the V gene TRBV6-1, with a weak D call TRBD1 (5 bases). This CDR3 is built from 13 residues. The germline gives CDR1 MNHNS, CDR2 SASEGT. Trimming removed 8 bases from V and 8 bases from J, with 18 bases in between.

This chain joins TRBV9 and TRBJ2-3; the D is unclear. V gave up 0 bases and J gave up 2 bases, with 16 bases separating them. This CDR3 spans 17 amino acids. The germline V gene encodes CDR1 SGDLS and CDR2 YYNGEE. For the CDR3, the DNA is TGTGCCAGCAGCGTAGGCAGGACGACTCCGTTCACAGATACGCAGTATTTT. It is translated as CASSVGRTTPFTDTQYF.

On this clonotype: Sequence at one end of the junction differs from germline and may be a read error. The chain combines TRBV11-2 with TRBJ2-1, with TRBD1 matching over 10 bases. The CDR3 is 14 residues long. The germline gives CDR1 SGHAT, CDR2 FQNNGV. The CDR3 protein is CAGSQDRGNNEQFF. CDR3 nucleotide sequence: TGTGCCGGCAGCCAGGACAGGGGGAACAATGAGCAGTTCTTC.

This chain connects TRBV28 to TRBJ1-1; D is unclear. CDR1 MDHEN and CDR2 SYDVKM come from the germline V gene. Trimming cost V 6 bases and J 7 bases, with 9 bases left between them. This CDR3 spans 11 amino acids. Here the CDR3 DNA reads TGTGCCAGCAGCCGAACGAGTGAAGCTTTCTTT. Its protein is CASSRTSEAFF.

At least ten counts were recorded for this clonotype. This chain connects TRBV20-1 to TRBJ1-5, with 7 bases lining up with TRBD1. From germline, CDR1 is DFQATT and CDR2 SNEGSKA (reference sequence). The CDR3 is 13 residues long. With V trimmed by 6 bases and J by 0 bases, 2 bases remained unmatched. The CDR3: CSAGTDSNQPQHF. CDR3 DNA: TGCAGTGCCGGGACAGATAGCAATCAGCCCCAGCATTTT.

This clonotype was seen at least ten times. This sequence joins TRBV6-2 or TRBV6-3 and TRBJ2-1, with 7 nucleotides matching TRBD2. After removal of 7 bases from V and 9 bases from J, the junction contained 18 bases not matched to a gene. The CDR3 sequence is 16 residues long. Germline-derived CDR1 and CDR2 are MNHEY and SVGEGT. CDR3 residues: CASTSFGKGGPGEQFF. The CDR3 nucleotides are TGTGCCAGCACCTCCTTTGGGAAGGGAGGGCCCGGTGAGCAGTTCTTC.

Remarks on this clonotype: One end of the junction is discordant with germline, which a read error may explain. Here the CDR3 DNA reads TGTGCCAGCTCCCGACTAGCGGGCCCCTACAATGGGCAGTTCTTC. This encodes CASSRLAGPYNGQFF. The J gene is TRBJ2-1, the V gene TRBV11-2; 10 bases are a match to TRBD2. Germline CDR1 SGHAT, CDR2 FQNNGV. This CDR3 comprises 15 residues. Full variable domain (remainder filled in from reference TRBV11-2 and TRBJ2-1): EAGVAQSPRYKIIEKRQSVAFWCNPISGHATLYWYQQILGQGPKLLIQFQNNGVVDDSQLPKDRFSAERLKGVDSTLKIQPAKLEDSAVYLCASSRLAGPYNGQFFGPGTRLTVL.

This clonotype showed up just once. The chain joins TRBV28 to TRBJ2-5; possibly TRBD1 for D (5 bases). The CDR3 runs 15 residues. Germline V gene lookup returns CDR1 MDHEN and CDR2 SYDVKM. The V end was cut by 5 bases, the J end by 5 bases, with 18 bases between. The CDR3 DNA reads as TGTGCCAGCAGTCTTTGGACACCCTCCCCGGAGACCCAGTACTTC. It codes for CASSLWTPSPETQYF.

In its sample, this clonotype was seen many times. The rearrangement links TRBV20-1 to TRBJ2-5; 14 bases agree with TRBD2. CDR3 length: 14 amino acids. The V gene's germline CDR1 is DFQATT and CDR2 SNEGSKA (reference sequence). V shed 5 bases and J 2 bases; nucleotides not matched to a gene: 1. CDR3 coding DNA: TGCAGTGCTTGGACTAGCGGGAGGCAAGAGACCCAGTACTTC. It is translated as CSAWTSGRQETQYF.

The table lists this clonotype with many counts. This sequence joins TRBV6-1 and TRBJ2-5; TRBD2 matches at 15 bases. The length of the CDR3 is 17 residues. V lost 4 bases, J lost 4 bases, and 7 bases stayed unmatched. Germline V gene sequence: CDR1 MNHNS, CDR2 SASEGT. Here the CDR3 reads CASSVWGGLAGGETQYF. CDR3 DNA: TGTGCCAGCAGTGTCTGGGGGGGACTAGCGGGAGGAGAGACCCAGTACTTC.

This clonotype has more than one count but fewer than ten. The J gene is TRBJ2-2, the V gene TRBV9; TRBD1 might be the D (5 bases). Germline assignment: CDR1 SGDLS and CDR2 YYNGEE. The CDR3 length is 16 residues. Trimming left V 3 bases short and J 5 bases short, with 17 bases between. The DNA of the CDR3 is TGTGCCAGCAGCGCAGGCAGGGTGGTAAGGACCGGGGAGCTGTTTTTT. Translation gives CASSAGRVVRTGELFF.

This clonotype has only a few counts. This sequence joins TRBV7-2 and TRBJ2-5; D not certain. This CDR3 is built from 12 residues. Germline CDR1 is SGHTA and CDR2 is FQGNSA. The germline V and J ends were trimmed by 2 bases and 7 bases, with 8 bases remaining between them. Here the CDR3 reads CASSLKALTQYF. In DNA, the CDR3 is TGTGCCAGCAGCTTAAAGGCCTTGACCCAGTACTTC.

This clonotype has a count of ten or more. CDR3 region: CATYDRGGNQPQHF. The CDR3 DNA follows: TGTGCCACATACGACAGGGGTGGCAATCAGCCCCAGCATTTT. V usage is TRBV19 and J usage is TRBJ1-5; TRBD1 matches 8 bases. Trimming at V came to 10 bases and at J to 2 bases, leaving 7 bases not matched to a gene. Germline V lookup: CDR1 LNHDA, CDR2 SQIVND (reference sequence). The length of the CDR3 is 14 residues.

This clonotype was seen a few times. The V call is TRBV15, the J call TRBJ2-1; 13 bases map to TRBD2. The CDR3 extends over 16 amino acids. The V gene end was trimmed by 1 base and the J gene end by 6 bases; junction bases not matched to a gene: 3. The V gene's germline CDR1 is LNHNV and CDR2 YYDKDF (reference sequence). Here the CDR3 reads CATSRGTSGRTNEQFF. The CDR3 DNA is TGTGCCACCAGCAGAGGGACTAGCGGGAGAACCAATGAGCAGTTCTTC.

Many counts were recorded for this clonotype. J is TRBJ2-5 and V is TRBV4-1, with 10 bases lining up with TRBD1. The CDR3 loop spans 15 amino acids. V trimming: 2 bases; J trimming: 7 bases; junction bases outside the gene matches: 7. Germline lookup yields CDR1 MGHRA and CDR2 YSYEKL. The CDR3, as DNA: TGCGCCAGCAGCCAACCGGGACAGGGGAGTCGGACCCAGTACTTC. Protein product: CASSQPGQGSRTQYF.

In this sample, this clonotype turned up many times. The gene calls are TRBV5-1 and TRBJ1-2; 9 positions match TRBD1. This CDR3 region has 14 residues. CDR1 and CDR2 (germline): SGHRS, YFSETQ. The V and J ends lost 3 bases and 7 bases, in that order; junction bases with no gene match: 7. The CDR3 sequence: CASSSGQGVSGYTF. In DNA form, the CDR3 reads TGCGCCAGCAGCTCGGGACAGGGTGTAAGTGGCTACACCTTC.

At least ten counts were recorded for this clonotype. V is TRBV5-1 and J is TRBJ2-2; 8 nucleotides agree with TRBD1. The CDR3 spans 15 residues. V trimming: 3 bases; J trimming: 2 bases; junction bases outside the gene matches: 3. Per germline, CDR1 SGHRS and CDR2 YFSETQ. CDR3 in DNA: TGCGCCAGCAGCTGGACAGGGCCCAACACCGGGGAGCTGTTTTTT. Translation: CASSWTGPNTGELFF. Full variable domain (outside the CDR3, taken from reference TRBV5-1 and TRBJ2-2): KAGVTQTPRYLIKTRGQQVTLSCSPISGHRSVSWYQQTPGQGLQFLFEYFSETQRNKGNFPGRFSGRQFSNSRSEMNVSTLELGDSALYLCASSWTGPNTGELFFGEGSRLTVL.

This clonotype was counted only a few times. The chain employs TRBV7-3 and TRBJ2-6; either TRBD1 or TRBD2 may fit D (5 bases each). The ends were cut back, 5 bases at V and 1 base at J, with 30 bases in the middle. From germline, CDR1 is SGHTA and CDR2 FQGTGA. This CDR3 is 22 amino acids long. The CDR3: CASSPTPRAGTTLGSGANVLTF. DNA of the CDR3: TGTGCCAGCAGCCCGACGCCTCGGGCCGGGACCACCCTGGGGTCTGGGGCCAACGTCCTGACTTTC.